The 24 T cell receptor beta chains below were found in one sample sequenced in a study of shared clonotypes between healthy human individuals. The table came from immunoSEQ multiplex PCR; TCRdb's copy has only in-frame clones and leaves some out. The table has fewer than 600,000 clones, around three quarters seen once. Material: PBMCs. The receptors originated from a woman aged 40 to 50 in good health. Some clones in this sample may be carry-over from other donors' samples.

The V gene is TRBV7-8, the J gene TRBJ2-3, with 9 bases lining up with TRBD2. Germline CDR1 SGHVS, CDR2 FQNEAQ. There are 16 residues in the CDR3. Trimming cost V 5 bases and J 2 bases; bases outside gene matches: 8. As DNA, the CDR3 is TGTGCCAGCAGCCCTCTCGGGACTAGCTACACAGATACGCAGTATTTT. This codes for CASSPLGTSYTDTQYF.

This clone turned up a few times. This chain joins TRBV27 and TRBJ2-1, with 10 positions matching TRBD2. Trimming removed 3 bases from V and 5 bases from J; junction bases left unmatched: 4. The CDR3 extends over 15 amino acids. CDR1 and CDR2 from the germline V gene are MNHEY and SMNVEV (reference sequence). CDR3: CASSFPSGRDNEQFF. The DNA for the CDR3 is TGTGCCAGCAGTTTCCCCAGCGGGAGGGACAATGAGCAGTTCTTC.

This sequence joins TRBV4-2 and TRBJ2-1; 10 bases align to TRBD1. CDR1 LGHNA and CDR2 YNFKEQ come from the germline V gene. J gave up 7 bases and V 4 bases, and 4 bases lay outside the gene matches. This CDR3 is built from 14 residues. The CDR3 loop reads CASSPDRGQNEQFF. CDR3 nucleotides: TGTGCCAGCAGCCCAGACAGGGGGCAGAATGAGCAGTTCTTC.

The chain couples TRBV7-9 to TRBJ2-7; TRBD2 matches 8 bases. CDR3 length: 14 amino acids. Unmatched junction bases numbered 6, after V lost 5 bases and J lost 3 bases. Germline CDR1 reads SEHNR; CDR2 reads FQNEAQ (reference sequence). The CDR3 DNA follows: TGTGCCAGCAGCCACGGGACTAGTAGCTACGAGCAGTACTTC. Protein: CASSHGTSSYEQYF.

V usage is TRBV6-1 and J usage is TRBJ2-5; tentative D call: TRBD2 (6 bases). Trimming left V 0 bases short and J 2 bases short, with 7 bases between. Germline V gene data show CDR1 as MNHNS and CDR2 as SASEGT. The CDR3 sequence is 14 residues long. CDR3 nucleotides: TGTGCCAGCAGTGAAGCGGGACTGCAAGAGACCCAGTACTTC. Encoded protein: CASSEAGLQETQYF.

This clone was seen once. This chain connects TRBV14 to TRBJ1-2; D is perhaps TRBD1 (5 bases). V dropped 1 base and J dropped 6 bases, with 24 bases sitting between them. CDR3 size: 18 residues. Germline V gives CDR1 SGHDN, CDR2 FVKESK. CDR3 coding DNA: TGTGCCAGCAGCCAAGTCCCGCAGGGTGCGGTCCCTCTGGATGGCTACACCTTC. As protein: CASSQVPQGAVPLDGYTF.

This clone was seen only once. The J gene is TRBJ2-1, the V gene TRBV9; 7 positions agree with TRBD1. V lost 0 bases, J lost 0 bases, and 12 bases stayed unmatched. The germline V gene has CDR1 SGDLS and CDR2 YYNGEE. The CDR3 runs 19 residues. The CDR3, as DNA: TGTGCCAGCAGCGTAGTAAGGGACAGTACTCCCTACTCCTACAATGAGCAGTTCTTC. This encodes CASSVVRDSTPYSYNEQFF.

This clone was seen only once. The rearrangement links TRBV7-9 to TRBJ2-7, with no clear D. The CDR3 is 12 amino acids. The V end was cut by 1 base, the J end by 4 bases, with 5 bases between. CDR1 is SEHNR and CDR2 is FQNEAQ in the germline V gene (reference sequence). CDR3 in amino acids: CASSLVKYEQYF. CDR3 coding DNA: TGTGCCAGCAGCTTAGTAAAATACGAGCAGTACTTC.

The genes are TRBV11-2 and TRBJ2-2; no reliable D call. Germline lookup yields CDR1 SGHAT and CDR2 FQNNGV. This CDR3 has 14 amino acids. Deletions cut 4 bases from V and 6 bases from J, with 12 bases between. The CDR3 region has the DNA TGTGCCAGCAGCTCACCGACCGGCGCCGGGGAGCTGTTTTTT. This codes for CASSSPTGAGELFF.

Comment on this clone: Since a much larger clone is just one base distant, this may be a read error. The chain links TRBV5-4 to TRBJ2-5; D may be TRBD2 (6 bases). The CDR3 is made up of 14 amino acids. CDR1 is SGHNT, CDR2 YYREEE, per germline (reference sequence). Trimming took 4 bases from V and 7 from J, leaving 17 bases between them. The CDR3 protein is CASSGGTSRGTQYF. The CDR3 nucleotides read TGTGCCAGCAGCGGGGGAACTAGCAGAGGGACCCAGTACTTC.

About this clone itself: Other DNA sequences in this sample translate to the same CDR3. The chain recombines TRBV19 with TRBJ1-5; D unresolved. The CDR3 runs to 14 residues. Trimming left V 1 base short and J 5 bases short, with 9 bases between. Germline V gives CDR1 LNHDA, CDR2 SQIVND (reference sequence). DNA of the CDR3: TGTGCCAGTAGTATAGCAGGACTGGATCAGCCCCAGCATTTT. Its protein product is CASSIAGLDQPQHF.

The rearrangement joins TRBV30 to TRBJ2-7, with TRBD1 matching over 8 bases. V trimming: 3 bases; J trimming: 4 bases; junction bases outside the gene matches: 11. The CDR3 runs to 15 residues. CDR1 is GTSNPN and CDR2 is SVGIG in the germline V gene (reference sequence). The CDR3 DNA follows: TGTGCCTGGAGGGGGGGACAGGTATTAAGGTACGAGCAGTACTTC. Amino acids: CAWRGGQVLRYEQYF.

The chain uses TRBV6-5 and TRBJ1-1; 9 bases are a match to TRBD1. The CDR3 consists of 14 residues. Germline trimming cut 11 bases from V and 5 bases from J; bases unmatched to any gene: 12. Per the germline V gene, CDR1 is MNHEY and CDR2 is SVGAGI. CDR3 bases: TGTGCCGGCACCCCGGACAGGGGCTCTACTGAAGCTTTCTTT. Translating gives CAGTPDRGSTEAFF.

The gene calls are TRBV7-3 and TRBJ2-5, with a tentative D call TRBD2 (6 bases). This CDR3 is built from 15 residues. Germline CDR1 reads SGHTA; CDR2 reads FQGTGA. The V and J ends lost 3 bases and 1 base respectively, with 12 bases between them. CDR3 amino acids: CASSLGGTPQETQYF. DNA for the CDR3: TGTGCCAGCAGCTTGGGCGGGACGCCCCAAGAGACCCAGTACTTC.

J is TRBJ2-6 and V is TRBV4-1; 8 positions agree with TRBD1. The junction had 9 bases not matched to a gene; V was cut back by 2 bases and J by 3 bases. Germline CDR1 MGHRA, CDR2 YSYEKL. This CDR3 comprises 18 residues. CDR3 bases: TGCGCCAGCAGCCAATTGGACAGGGCATGGTTTGGGGCCAACGTCCTGACTTTC. Protein sequence: CASSQLDRAWFGANVLTF.

The count of this clone is one. The chain links TRBV6-1 to TRBJ2-7, with 8 positions matching TRBD1. The CDR3 covers 13 residues. Germline CDR1 is MNHNS and CDR2 is SASEGT. V lost 2 bases, J lost 7 bases, and 4 bases stayed unmatched. CDR3 region: CASSEQGAGEQYF. CDR3 nucleotide sequence: TGTGCCAGCAGTGAACAGGGGGCGGGGGAGCAGTACTTC.

The chain is built from TRBV2 and TRBJ2-7, with D possibly being TRBD2 (6 bases). This CDR3 region has 13 residues. The germline V and J ends were trimmed by 5 bases and 3 bases, with 11 bases remaining between them. CDR1 is SNHLY, CDR2 FYNNEI, per germline. The CDR3 DNA reads as TGTGCCAGCAGTCCCGGGAGCCGCTACGAGCAGTACTTC. This codes for CASSPGSRYEQYF. The full variable domain, with the rest looked up from reference TRBV2 and TRBJ2-7, is EPEVTQTPSHQVTQMGQEVILRCVPISNHLYFYWYRQILGQKVEFLVSFYNNEISEKSEIFDDQFSVERPDGSNFTLKIRSTKLEDSAMYFCASSPGSRYEQYFGPGTRLTVT.

The chain combines TRBV6-4 with TRBJ2-1; TRBD2 matches 12 bases. The CDR3 extends over 15 amino acids. V dropped 7 bases and J dropped 6; count of bases not matched to a gene: 7. CDR1 is MRHNA, CDR2 SNTAGT, per germline. CDR3 loop: CASTPTSGSANEQFF. The CDR3 bases are TGTGCCAGCACCCCGACTAGCGGGAGCGCCAATGAGCAGTTCTTC.

This clone was found a few times. A single base separates this from a much larger clone, so it may be a read error. The CDR3 does not close with the conserved phenylalanine or tryptophan, likely indicating a read error. The chain carries TRBV30 and TRBJ1-5; tentative D call: TRBD1 (5 bases). Germline CDR1 is GTSNPN and CDR2 is SVGIG (reference sequence). The CDR3 loop spans 15 amino acids. V gave up 2 bases and J gave up 3 bases, with 14 bases separating them. The CDR3 coding sequence is TGTGCCTGGAGTACGGGGCAGCTAGACAATCAGCCCCAGCATCTT. Encoded protein: CAWSTGQLDNQPQHL.

This clone has a single count. The same CDR3 can be traced to other DNA sequences in this sample. This chain links TRBV5-1 with TRBJ1-2; D unresolved. With 0 bases removed from V and 4 bases from J, the gap between germline ends came to 7 bases. This CDR3 has 13 residues. CDR1 and CDR2 (germline): SGHRS, YFSETQ. CDR3 amino acids: CASSLAGSYGYTF. In nucleotides, the CDR3 is TGCGCCAGCAGCTTGGCAGGATCCTATGGCTACACCTTC.

The chain couples TRBV20-1 to TRBJ2-1; D is unclear. The CDR3 has 10 residues. The V and J ends lost 8 bases and 6 bases respectively, with 8 bases between them. The germline gives CDR1 DFQATT, CDR2 SNEGSKA (reference sequence). CDR3 DNA: TGCAGTCAAGTGGGCAATGAGCAGTTCTTC. It specifies CSQVGNEQFF.

This sequence joins TRBV6-7 and TRBJ1-5; D gene uncertain. TRBV6-7 is flagged as an ORF with uncertain function. This CDR3 has 10 residues. The germline V and J ends were trimmed by 6 bases and 8 bases, with 5 bases remaining between them. The CDR3 reads CASSREPQHF. CDR3 nucleotides: TGTGCCAGCAGCCGGGAGCCCCAGCATTTT.

The chain has TRBV28 and TRBJ1-5, with no clear D. This CDR3 contains 12 residues. The V end lost 8 bases, the J end lost 11 bases, and 16 bases lay between the germline ends. CDR1 and CDR2 (germline): MDHEN, SYDVKM. CDR3 bases: TGTGCCAGCGGGCGAGGGCTTCGGACCCAGCATTTT. Its protein is CASGRGLRTQHF.

This clone turned up a few times. The chain has TRBV5-1 and TRBJ2-7; D ambiguous. V was clipped by 1 base and J by 5 bases, with 4 bases between them. CDR3 length equals 11 residues. Looked up from germline, CDR1 is SGHRS and CDR2 is YFSETQ. CDR3 loop: CASSLFDEQYF. The CDR3 coding sequence is TGCGCCAGCAGCTTGTTCGACGAGCAGTACTTC.